These T cell receptor beta chains were read from a single sample in a study of response to subunit inactivated influenza vaccine. TCRdb fed the RT-PCR reads into MiXCR, producing one record per CDR3 protein. The sample carries 150,000 to 200,000 distinct CDR3 sequences, about 11% recorded once. Source: non-naive T cells sorted from PBMCs, taken about 40 days after vaccination. The receptors here all came from a man between 45 and 60 years old who received an inactivated influenza vaccine. The CDR3 runs from the conserved cysteine through the conserved F or W. The D gene is left open where the match is weak. Not every row has a clone size; where given, it reads once, few, many or a size class.

size,V,D,J,length,CDR3,DNA
NA,TRBV4-2,NA,TRBJ2-1,16,CASSQDRLDSYNEQFF,TGTGCCAGCAGCCAAGATCGACTAGACTCCTACAATGAGCAGTTCTTC
NA,TRBV12-3/TRBV12-4,NA,TRBJ1-6,18,CASSIMRRVGGYNSPLHF,TGTGCCAGCAGCATAATGCGGCGGGTAGGGGGTTATAATTCACCCCTCCACTTT
NA,TRBV6-2/TRBV6-3,NA,TRBJ2-7,12,CASTSLGYEQYF,TGTGCCAGCACCTCCTTAGGTTACGAGCAGTACTTC
many,TRBV24-1,NA,TRBJ2-6,19,CATSDGSRGASSGANVLTF,TGTGCCACCAGTGATGGATCCCGGGGCGCCTCCTCTGGGGCCAACGTCCTGACTTTC
many,TRBV20-1,TRBD2,TRBJ2-7,14,CSATAGGPSYEQYF,TGCAGTGCTACAGCGGGGGGCCCTAGCTACGAGCAGTACTTC
many,TRBV5-1,TRBD1,TRBJ2-7,14,CASSGGTGSYEQYF,TGCGCCAGCAGCGGCGGGACAGGGTCCTACGAGCAGTACTTC
few,TRBV28,NA,TRBJ1-4,16,CASSPRGRPKNEKLFF,TGTGCCAGCAGTCCCCGAGGACGCCCAAAAAATGAAAAACTGTTTTTT
few,TRBV20-1,NA,TRBJ2-5,14,CSARDRQGGETQYF,TGCAGTGCTAGAGATCGGCAGGGGGGAGAGACCCAGTACTTC
NA,TRBV5-1,TRBD1,TRBJ2-7,14,CASRDGTGPYEQYF,TGCGCCAGCAGAGACGGGACAGGGCCCTACGAGCAGTACTTC
many,TRBV25-1,TRBD2,TRBJ2-7,16,CASSEPTGTSAYEQYF,TGTGCCAGCAGTGAACCCACCGGGACTAGCGCTTACGAGCAGTACTTC
many,TRBV30,NA,TRBJ2-5,13,CACPLRGKGTQYF,TGTGCCTGCCCTCTTCGGGGTAAAGGGACCCAGTACTTC
NA,TRBV10-3,TRBD2,TRBJ2-1,16,CAISDSGAGAHNEQFF,TGTGCCATCAGTGACTCCGGAGCGGGAGCACACAATGAGCAGTTCTTC
many,TRBV25-1,TRBD2,TRBJ2-7,16,CASSLTLSGMAHEQYF,TGTGCCAGCAGTCTTACCCTTAGCGGGATGGCCCACGAGCAGTACTTC
few,TRBV7-2,NA,TRBJ2-1,12,CASATGGDEQFF,TGTGCCAGCGCCACGGGGGGCGATGAGCAGTTCTTC
many,TRBV12-3/TRBV12-4,NA,TRBJ1-5,14,CASSGGQSNQPQHF,TGTGCCAGCAGTGGCGGACAGAGCAATCAGCCCCAGCATTTT
few,TRBV7-3,TRBD2,TRBJ2-3,16,CASSFKLAGDADTQYF,TGTGCCAGCAGCTTCAAACTAGCGGGAGATGCAGATACGCAGTATTTT
few,TRBV7-2,NA,TRBJ2-5,15,CASSPVGGKQETQYF,TGTGCCAGCAGCCCGGTGGGGGGTAAACAAGAGACCCAGTACTTC
many,TRBV5-6,NA,TRBJ2-5,15,CASSPVSRSQETQYF,TGTGCCAGCAGCCCGGTCAGCCGAAGTCAGGAGACCCAGTACTTC
few,TRBV7-9,TRBD1,TRBJ2-5,17,CASRYYPDRGTSETQYF,TGTGCCAGCAGATATTATCCGGACAGGGGCACTTCAGAGACCCAGTACTTC
NA,TRBV4-1,NA,TRBJ2-1,17,CASSQVGRGPSYNEQFF,TGCGCCAGCAGCCAAGTGGGACGGGGGCCCTCCTACAATGAGCAGTTCTTC
few,TRBV4-2,NA,TRBJ2-1,15,CASSQGPQVYNEQFF,TGTGCCAGCAGCCAAGGACCCCAGGTTTACAATGAGCAGTTCTTC
many,TRBV2,TRBD2,TRBJ2-3,15,CASRSPSGRADTQYF,TGTGCCAGCAGATCCCCTAGCGGGAGGGCTGATACGCAGTATTTT
NA,TRBV12-3/TRBV12-4,TRBD1,TRBJ2-7,14,CASRAGTGTNEQYF,TGTGCCAGCAGGGCCGGGACAGGGACCAACGAGCAGTACTTC
NA,TRBV27,NA,TRBJ2-2,18,CASSSLLRRIRAAGELFF,TGTGCCAGCAGTTCACTCCTCCGCAGAATTCGGGCGGCCGGGGAGCTGTTTTTT
NA,TRBV27,NA,TRBJ2-1,15,CASKIGTVSYNEQFF,TGTGCCAGCAAGATCGGGACGGTTTCCTACAATGAGCAGTTCTTC
NA,TRBV7-2,NA,TRBJ2-3,13,CASSLGPQDTQYF,TGTGCCAGCAGCTTAGGTCCCCAAGATACGCAGTATTTT
NA,TRBV5-5,TRBD1,TRBJ2-5,15,CASSSEGQGLETQYF,TGTGCCAGCAGCTCGGAGGGACAGGGGTTGGAGACCCAGTACTTC
few,TRBV27,TRBD1,TRBJ2-4,13,CASKRQGEHIQYF,TGTGCCAGCAAACGACAGGGGGAGCACATTCAGTACTTC
NA,TRBV28,NA,TRBJ1-6,19,CASSLPVVLQSSYNSPLHF,TGTGCCAGCAGTTTACCGGTGGTTCTTCAGAGCTCCTATAATTCACCCCTCCACTTT
many,TRBV25-1,TRBD1,TRBJ2-7,13,CASRGQASYEQYF,TGTGCCAGCCGGGGACAGGCCTCCTACGAGCAGTACTTC
NA,TRBV6-2/TRBV6-3,TRBD1,TRBJ2-7,16,CASRHLGGQGGYEQYF,TGTGCCAGCAGGCACCTCGGGGGACAGGGCGGCTACGAGCAGTACTTC
few,TRBV5-1,NA,TRBJ2-6,15,CASSLYGSGANVLTF,TGCGCCAGCAGCCTATACGGCTCTGGGGCCAACGTCCTGACTTTC
few,TRBV20-1,TRBD1,TRBJ1-6,14,CSASRDRNNSPLHF,TGCAGTGCTTCCCGGGACAGAAATAATTCACCCCTCCACTTT
NA,TRBV20-1,NA,TRBJ2-6,16,CSAPHTGATGANVLTF,TGCAGTGCTCCCCACACGGGAGCTACTGGGGCCAACGTCCTGACTTTC
NA,TRBV2,TRBD2,TRBJ2-3,15,CASSRAGLSTDTQYF,TGTGCCAGCAGTCGAGCGGGATTGAGCACAGATACGCAGTATTTT
few,TRBV5-1,TRBD1,TRBJ1-6,15,CASSLAGQGRSPLHF,TGCGCCAGCAGCTTGGCGGGACAGGGAAGATCACCCCTCCACTTT
many,TRBV6-5,NA,TRBJ2-7,16,CASSYSSGPPPYEQYF,TGTGCCAGCAGTTACTCGTCAGGGCCCCCCCCCTACGAGCAGTACTTC
few,TRBV10-3,NA,TRBJ2-3,15,CAISETGGGTDTQYF,TGTGCCATCAGTGAGACGGGTGGGGGGACAGATACGCAGTATTTT
many,TRBV28,NA,TRBJ2-5,15,CASSDARAGLETQYF,TGTGCCAGCAGTGACGCCCGGGCGGGCCTAGAGACCCAGTACTTC
many,TRBV6-1,TRBD1,TRBJ2-7,13,CATNRDRVSEQYF,TGTGCCACCAACCGGGACAGGGTGAGCGAGCAGTACTTC
NA,TRBV7-2,NA,TRBJ1-1,14,CASSSDVGGTEAFF,TGTGCCAGCAGCTCAGACGTTGGGGGCACTGAAGCTTTCTTT
many,TRBV5-1,TRBD1,TRBJ2-2,15,CASSLRDRRAGELFF,TGCGCCAGCAGCCTACGGGACAGGAGGGCCGGGGAGCTGTTTTTT
few,TRBV20-1,TRBD2,TRBJ2-5,17,CSARAPGTSGNQETQYF,TGCAGTGCTAGAGCACCAGGGACTAGCGGGAACCAAGAGACCCAGTACTTC
few,TRBV7-6,NA,TRBJ1-6,17,CASSPLSTSSYNSPLHF,TGTGCCAGCAGCCCCCTTTCCACAAGCTCCTATAATTCACCCCTCCACTTT
NA,TRBV7-6,TRBD1,TRBJ1-3,15,CASSQAGQTGNTIYF,TGTGCCAGCAGCCAGGCGGGACAGACTGGAAACACCATATATTTT
many,TRBV7-7,NA,TRBJ2-2,13,CASSLRAPGELFF,TGTGCTAGCAGCCTCCGGGCCCCCGGGGAGCTGTTTTTT
few,TRBV29-1,NA,TRBJ1-3,14,CSVDGGASGNTIYF,TGCAGCGTTGACGGGGGCGCATCAGGAAACACCATATATTTT
few,TRBV12-3/TRBV12-4,TRBD2,TRBJ2-3,17,CASSLSGTSGRADTQYF,TGTGCCAGCAGTCTATCCGGGACTAGCGGGAGGGCAGATACGCAGTATTTT